The sequence of this T cell receptor beta chain was determined in a study of control samples from healthy donors and cancer patients. Some clones are missing from TCRdb's copy, which holds only in-frame ones; the method was immunoSEQ multiplex PCR. The sample consists of 130,000 to 150,000 clones, more than 90% of them appearing once. This CDR3 contains 15 residues. After removal of 5 bases from V and 6 bases from J, the junction contained 9 bases not matched to a gene. Germline values: CDR1 KGHSH, CDR2 LQKENI. Sequencing input: blood. The clonotype originates from a man aged 25 to 40 in good health. The V and J genes are TRBV18 and TRBJ1-5; TRBD1 agrees at 8 bases. The CDR3 loop is CASSLNQGAGQPQHF. CDR3 bases: TGTGCCAGCTCATTAAATCAGGGGGCCGGTCAGCCCCAGCATTTT.